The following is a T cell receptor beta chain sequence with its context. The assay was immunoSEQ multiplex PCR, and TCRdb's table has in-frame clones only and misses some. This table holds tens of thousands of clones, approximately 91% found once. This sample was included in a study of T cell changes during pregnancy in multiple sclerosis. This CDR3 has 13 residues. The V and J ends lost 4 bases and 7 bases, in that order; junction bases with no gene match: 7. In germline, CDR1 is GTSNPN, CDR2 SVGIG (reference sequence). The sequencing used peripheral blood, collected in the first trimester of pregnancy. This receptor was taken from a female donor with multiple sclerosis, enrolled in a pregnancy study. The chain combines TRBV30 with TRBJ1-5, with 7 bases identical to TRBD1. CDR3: CAWTTQGGQPQHF. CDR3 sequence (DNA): TGTGCCTGGACGACCCAGGGGGGCCAGCCCCAGCATTTT.